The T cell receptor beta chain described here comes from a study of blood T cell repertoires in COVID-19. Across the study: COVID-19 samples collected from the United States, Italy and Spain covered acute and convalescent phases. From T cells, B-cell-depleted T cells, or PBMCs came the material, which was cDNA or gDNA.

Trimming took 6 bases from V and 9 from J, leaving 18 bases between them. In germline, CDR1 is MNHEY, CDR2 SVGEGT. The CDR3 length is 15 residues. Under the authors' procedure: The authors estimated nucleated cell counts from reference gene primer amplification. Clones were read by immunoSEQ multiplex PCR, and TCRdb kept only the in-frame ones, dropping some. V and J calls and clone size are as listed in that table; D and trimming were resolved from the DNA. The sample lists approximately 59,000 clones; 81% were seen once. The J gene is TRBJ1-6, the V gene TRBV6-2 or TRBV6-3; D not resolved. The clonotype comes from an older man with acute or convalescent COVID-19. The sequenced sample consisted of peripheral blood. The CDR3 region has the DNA TGTGCCAGCAGCCCAAGACATGGGCTCGGTTCACCCCTCCACTTT. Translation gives CASSPRHGLGSPLHF.